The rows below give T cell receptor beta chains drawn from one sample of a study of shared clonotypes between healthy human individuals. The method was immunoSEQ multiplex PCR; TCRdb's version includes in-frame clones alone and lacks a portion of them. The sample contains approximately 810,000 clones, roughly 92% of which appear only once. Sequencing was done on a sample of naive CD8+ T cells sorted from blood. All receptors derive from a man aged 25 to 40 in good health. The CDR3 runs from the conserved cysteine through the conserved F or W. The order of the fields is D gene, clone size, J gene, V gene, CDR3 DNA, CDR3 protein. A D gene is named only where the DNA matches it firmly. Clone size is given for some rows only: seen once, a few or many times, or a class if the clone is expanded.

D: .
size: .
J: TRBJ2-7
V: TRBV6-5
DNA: TGTGCCAGCAGTCCACAGCGGTACACCTACGAGCAGTACTTC
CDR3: CASSPQRYTYEQYF

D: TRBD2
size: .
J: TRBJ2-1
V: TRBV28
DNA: TGTGCCAGCAGGCCCTACTCACTAGCGGGAGGGATGCATGAGCAGTTCTTC
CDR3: CASRPYSLAGGMHEQFF

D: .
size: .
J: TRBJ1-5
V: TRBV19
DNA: TGTGCCAGTAGTATCCAGGGCATGGGCAATCAGCCCCAGCATTTT
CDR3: CASSIQGMGNQPQHF

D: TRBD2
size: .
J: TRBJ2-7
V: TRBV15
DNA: TGTGCCACCAGCAGAGGAAGCGGGAGTCCCTACGAGCAGTACTTC
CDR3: CATSRGSGSPYEQYF

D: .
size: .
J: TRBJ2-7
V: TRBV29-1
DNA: TGCAGCGTTGAAGAAGGAGTCCGCGAGGAGCAGTACTTC
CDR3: CSVEEGVREEQYF

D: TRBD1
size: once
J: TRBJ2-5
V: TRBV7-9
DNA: TGTGCCAGCAGCGTCCGGGACAGCGGATACCAAGAGACCCAGTACTTC
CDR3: CASSVRDSGYQETQYF

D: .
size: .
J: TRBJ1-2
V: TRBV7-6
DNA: TGTGCCAGCAGCTTAGCTGCGGACAGTATCCTCTATGGCTACACCTTC
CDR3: CASSLAADSILYGYTF

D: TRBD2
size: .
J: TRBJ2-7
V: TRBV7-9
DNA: TGTGCCAGCAGCTTATCCCCAGCGGGAGGGCACGGGGATGAGCAGTACTTC
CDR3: CASSLSPAGGHGDEQYF

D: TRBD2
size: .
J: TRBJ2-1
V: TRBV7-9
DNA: TGTGCCAGCAGCCCGGCCAGCGGGAGAGGCTACAATGAGCAGTTCTTC
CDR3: CASSPASGRGYNEQFF

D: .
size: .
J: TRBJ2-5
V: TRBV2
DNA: TGTGCCAGCTCGGAGTGGAATTCGGAGACCCAGTACTTC
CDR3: CASSEWNSETQYF

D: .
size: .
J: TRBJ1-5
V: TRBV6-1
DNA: TGTGCCAGCAGTGAAGGGGCAGTGAGTGAAGGCAATCAGCCCCAGCATTTT
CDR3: CASSEGAVSEGNQPQHF

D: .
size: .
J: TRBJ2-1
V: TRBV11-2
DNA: TGTGCCAGCAGCTTAAAAGGGAATGAGCAGTTCTTC
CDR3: CASSLKGNEQFF

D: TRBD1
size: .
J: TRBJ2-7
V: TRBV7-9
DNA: TGTGCCAGCAGCTCGTTGACAGGGCAGAGGTACGAGCAGTACTTC
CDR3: CASSSLTGQRYEQYF

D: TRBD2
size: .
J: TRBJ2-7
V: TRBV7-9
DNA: TGTGCCAGCAGCGTCGGGACTAGCGGGAGTCTCTACGAGCAGTACTTC
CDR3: CASSVGTSGSLYEQYF

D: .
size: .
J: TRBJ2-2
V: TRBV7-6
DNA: TGTGCCAGCACCCCGGGCTATCTGGCCCCCATCTGGGATTACGGCGGGGAGCTGTTTTTT
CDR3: CASTPGYLAPIWDYGGELFF

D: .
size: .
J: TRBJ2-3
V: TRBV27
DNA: TGTGCCAGCAGTCCTGTTGAGGGACGGACAGATACGCAGTATTTT
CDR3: CASSPVEGRTDTQYF

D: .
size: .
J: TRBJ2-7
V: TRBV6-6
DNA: TGTGCCAGCAGTTACAGAAGGGACCGTAGCTCCTACGAGCAGTACTTC
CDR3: CASSYRRDRSSYEQYF

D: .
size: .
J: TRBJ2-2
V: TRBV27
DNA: TGTGCCAGCAGTTACCGGGCCGCCGGGGAGCTGTTTTTT
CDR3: CASSYRAAGELFF

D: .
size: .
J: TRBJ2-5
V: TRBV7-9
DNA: TGTGCCAGCAGCTTAAATGATCGGGCCAAGACCCAGTACTTC
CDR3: CASSLNDRAKTQYF

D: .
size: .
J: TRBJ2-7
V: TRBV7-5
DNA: TGTGTCAGAAGCCCAAGGGGGCAGGGCACATACTACGAGCAGTACTTC
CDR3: CVRSPRGQGTYYEQYF